This TCR beta chain was captured in a study of blood T cell repertoires in COVID-19. This table comes from immunoSEQ multiplex PCR, and its TCRdb copy is limited to in-frame clones, with some not included. The sample holds around 140,000 clones; approximately 84% are singletons and the top ten take approximately 5%. This clone was observed a few times. The sequencing sample was made of peripheral blood. This clonotype was sampled from a human donor in a cohort sampled during active COVID-19.

In DNA, the CDR3 is TGTGCCAGCAGTTACCCCGGACAGGAAGCAGTAGTC. It yields the protein CASSYPGQEAVV. This chain uses TRBV6-6 with TRBJ2-7; TRBD1 matches 7 bases. The CDR3 has 12 amino acids. From germline, CDR1 is MNHNY and CDR2 SVGAGI (reference sequence).